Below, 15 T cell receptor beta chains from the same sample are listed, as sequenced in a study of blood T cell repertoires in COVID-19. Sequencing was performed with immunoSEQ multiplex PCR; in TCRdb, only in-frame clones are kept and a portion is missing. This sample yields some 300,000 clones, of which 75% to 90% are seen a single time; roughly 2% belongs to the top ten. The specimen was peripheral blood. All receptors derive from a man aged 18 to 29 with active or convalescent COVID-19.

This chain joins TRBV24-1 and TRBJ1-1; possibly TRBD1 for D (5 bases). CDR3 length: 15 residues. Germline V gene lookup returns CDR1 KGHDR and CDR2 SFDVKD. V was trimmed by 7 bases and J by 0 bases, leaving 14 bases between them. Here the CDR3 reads CATRSTGQMNTEAFF. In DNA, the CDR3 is TGTGCCACCAGGAGTACAGGTCAGATGAACACTGAAGCTTTCTTT.

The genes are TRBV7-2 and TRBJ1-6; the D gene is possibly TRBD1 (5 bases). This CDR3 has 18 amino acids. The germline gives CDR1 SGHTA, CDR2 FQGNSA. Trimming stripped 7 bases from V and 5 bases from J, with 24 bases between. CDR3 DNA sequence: TGTGCCAGCACTAGGCGGTCGGGTCAGGGATACAATAATTCACCCCTCCACTTT. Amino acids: CASTRRSGQGYNNSPLHF.

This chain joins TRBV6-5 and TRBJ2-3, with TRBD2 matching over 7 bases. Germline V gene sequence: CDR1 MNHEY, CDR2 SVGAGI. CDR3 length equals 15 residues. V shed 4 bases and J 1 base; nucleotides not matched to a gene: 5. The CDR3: CASSFRLARTDTQYF. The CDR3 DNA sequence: TGTGCCAGCAGTTTCAGACTAGCACGCACAGATACGCAGTATTTT.

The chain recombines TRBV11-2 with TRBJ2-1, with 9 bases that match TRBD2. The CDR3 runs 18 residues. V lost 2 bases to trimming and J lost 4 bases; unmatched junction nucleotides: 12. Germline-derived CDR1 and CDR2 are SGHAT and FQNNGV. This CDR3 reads CASSLPHLSGRTYNEQFF. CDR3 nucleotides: TGTGCCAGCAGCTTACCTCACCTTAGCGGGAGAACATACAATGAGCAGTTCTTC.

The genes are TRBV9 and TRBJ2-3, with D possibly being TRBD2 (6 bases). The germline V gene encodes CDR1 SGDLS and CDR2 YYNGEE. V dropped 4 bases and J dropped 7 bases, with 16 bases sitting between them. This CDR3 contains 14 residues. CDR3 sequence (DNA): TGTGCCAGCAGCCACCCGGGGGTTCAGAATACGCAGTATTTT. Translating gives CASSHPGVQNTQYF.

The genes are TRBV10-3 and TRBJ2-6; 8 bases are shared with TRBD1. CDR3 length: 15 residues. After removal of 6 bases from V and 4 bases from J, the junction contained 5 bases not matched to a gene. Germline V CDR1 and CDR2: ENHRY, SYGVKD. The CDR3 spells CAIRSTGVGANVLTF. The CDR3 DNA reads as TGTGCCATCAGGTCGACAGGGGTAGGGGCCAACGTCCTGACTTTC.

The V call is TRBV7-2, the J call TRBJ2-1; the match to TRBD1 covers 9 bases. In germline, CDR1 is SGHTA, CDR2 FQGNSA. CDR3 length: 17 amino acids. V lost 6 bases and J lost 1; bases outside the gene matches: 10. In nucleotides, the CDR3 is TGTGCCAGCAGGCAAAGGGCGGGGACAGGGTCCTACAATGAGCAGTTCTTC. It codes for CASRQRAGTGSYNEQFF.

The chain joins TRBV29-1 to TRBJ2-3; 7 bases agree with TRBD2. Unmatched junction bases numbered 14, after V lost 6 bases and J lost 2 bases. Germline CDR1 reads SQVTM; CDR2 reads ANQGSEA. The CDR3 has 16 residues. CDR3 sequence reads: CSVDSVSGPLTDTQYF. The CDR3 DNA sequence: TGCAGCGTGGATTCCGTTAGCGGGCCCCTCACAGATACGCAGTATTTT.

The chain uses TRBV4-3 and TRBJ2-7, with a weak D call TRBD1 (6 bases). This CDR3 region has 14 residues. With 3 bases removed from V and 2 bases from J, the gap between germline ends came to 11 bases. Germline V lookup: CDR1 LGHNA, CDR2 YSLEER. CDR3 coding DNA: TGCGCCAGCAGCCACTCGACAGGTACCTACGAGCAGTACTTC. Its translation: CASSHSTGTYEQYF.

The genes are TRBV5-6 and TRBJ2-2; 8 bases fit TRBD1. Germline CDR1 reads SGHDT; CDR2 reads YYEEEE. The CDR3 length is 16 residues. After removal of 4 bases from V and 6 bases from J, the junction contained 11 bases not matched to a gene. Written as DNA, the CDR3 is TGTGCCAGCAGCCCCTTCTCTGGACAGGGAGCCGGGGAGCTGTTTTTT. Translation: CASSPFSGQGAGELFF.

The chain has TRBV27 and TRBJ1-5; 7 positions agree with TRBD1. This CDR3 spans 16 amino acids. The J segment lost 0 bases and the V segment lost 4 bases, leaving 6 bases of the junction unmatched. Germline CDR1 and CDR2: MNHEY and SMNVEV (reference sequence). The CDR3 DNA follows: TGTGCCAGCAGTTCGAGGGACAGCTATAGCAATCAGCCCCAGCATTTT. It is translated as CASSSRDSYSNQPQHF.

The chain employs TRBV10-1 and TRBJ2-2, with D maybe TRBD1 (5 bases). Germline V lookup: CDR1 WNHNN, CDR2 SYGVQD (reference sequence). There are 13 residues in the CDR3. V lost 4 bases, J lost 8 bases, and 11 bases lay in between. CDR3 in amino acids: CASSATGVGELFF. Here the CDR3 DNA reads TGCGCCAGCAGTGCTACAGGAGTGGGGGAGCTGTTTTTT.

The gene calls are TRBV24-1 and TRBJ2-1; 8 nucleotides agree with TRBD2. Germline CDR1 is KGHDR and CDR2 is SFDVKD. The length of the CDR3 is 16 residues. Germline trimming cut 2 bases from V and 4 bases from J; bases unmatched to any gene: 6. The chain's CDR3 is CATSDSTSGDYNEQFF. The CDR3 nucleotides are TGTGCCACCAGTGATTCCACTAGCGGAGATTACAATGAGCAGTTCTTC.

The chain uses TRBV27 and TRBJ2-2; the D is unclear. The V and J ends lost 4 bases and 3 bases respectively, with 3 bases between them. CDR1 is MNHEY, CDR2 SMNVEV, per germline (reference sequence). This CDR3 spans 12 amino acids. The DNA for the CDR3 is TGTGCCAGCAGTTCCTACACCGGGGAGCTGTTTTTT. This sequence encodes CASSSYTGELFF.

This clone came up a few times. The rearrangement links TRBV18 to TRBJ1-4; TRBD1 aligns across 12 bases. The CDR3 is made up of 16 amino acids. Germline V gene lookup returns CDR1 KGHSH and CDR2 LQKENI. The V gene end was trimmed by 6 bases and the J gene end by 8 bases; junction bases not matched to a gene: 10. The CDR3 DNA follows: TGTGCCAGCTCCCGCCGGGACAGGGGGCCAGAAGAAAAACTGTTTTTT. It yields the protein CASSRRDRGPEEKLFF.